This T cell receptor beta chain was identified during a study of T cell changes during pregnancy in multiple sclerosis. The CDR3 has 15 amino acids. Germline CDR1 reads LNHDA; CDR2 reads SQIVND (reference sequence). The germline V and J ends were trimmed by 3 bases and 8 bases, with 19 bases remaining between them. The assay was immunoSEQ multiplex PCR, and TCRdb's table has in-frame clones only and misses some. The table includes some 100,000 clones, around 92% detected once. This clonotype was obtained from a female donor with multiple sclerosis, enrolled in a pregnancy study. This sequence joins TRBV19 and TRBJ1-2, with D perhaps matching TRBD1 (5 bases). The source material was peripheral blood, sampled after pregnancy. The CDR3 DNA sequence: TGTGCCAGTAGTATTGATGGCGCGGGGCTGGAGGGCTACACCTTC. Translating gives CASSIDGAGLEGYTF.